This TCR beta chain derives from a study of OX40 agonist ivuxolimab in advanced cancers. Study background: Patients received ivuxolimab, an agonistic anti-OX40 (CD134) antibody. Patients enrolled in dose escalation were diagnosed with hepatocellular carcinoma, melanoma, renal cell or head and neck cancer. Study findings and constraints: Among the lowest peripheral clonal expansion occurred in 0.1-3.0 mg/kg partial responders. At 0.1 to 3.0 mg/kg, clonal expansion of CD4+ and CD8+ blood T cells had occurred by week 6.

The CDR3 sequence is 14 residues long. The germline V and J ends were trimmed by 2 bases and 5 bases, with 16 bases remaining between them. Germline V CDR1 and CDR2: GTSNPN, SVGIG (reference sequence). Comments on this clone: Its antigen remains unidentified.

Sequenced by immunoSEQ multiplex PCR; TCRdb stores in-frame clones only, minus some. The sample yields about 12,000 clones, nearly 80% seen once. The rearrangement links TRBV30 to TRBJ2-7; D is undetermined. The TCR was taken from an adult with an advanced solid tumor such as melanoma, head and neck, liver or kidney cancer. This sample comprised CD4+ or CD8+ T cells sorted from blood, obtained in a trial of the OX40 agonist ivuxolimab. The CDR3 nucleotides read TGTGCCTGGAGTAATGGCCGAGGAGCGAACGAGCAGTACTTC. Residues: CAWSNGRGANEQYF.